The sequence of this T cell receptor (beta chain) was determined in a study of T-cell reconstitution after alpha-beta-depleted transplantation in children. It was with unique molecular identifiers that the TCRbeta library was prepared. Each CDR3 protein gets one entry after TCRdb re-called the PCR reads with MiXCR. The data show approximately 400,000 distinct CDR3 sequences, with roughly a tenth seen just once and roughly 5% held by the top ten. There are a few counts of this clonotype. Specimen: PBMCs from the stem cell graft donor, collected from the stem cell graft. This sequence originates from a human donor who donated a stem cell graft to a child with acute myeloid leukemia.

CDR3 region: CAIRGEAGGNTIYF. The CDR3 DNA reads TGTGCCATCCGGGGTGAAGCTGGAGGAAACACCATATATTTT. The chain is built from TRBV10-3 and TRBJ1-3, with D uncertain. V was cut by 8 bases and J by 4 bases, with 15 bases left in between. Germline CDR1 ENHRY, CDR2 SYGVKD. CDR3 length: 14 amino acids.